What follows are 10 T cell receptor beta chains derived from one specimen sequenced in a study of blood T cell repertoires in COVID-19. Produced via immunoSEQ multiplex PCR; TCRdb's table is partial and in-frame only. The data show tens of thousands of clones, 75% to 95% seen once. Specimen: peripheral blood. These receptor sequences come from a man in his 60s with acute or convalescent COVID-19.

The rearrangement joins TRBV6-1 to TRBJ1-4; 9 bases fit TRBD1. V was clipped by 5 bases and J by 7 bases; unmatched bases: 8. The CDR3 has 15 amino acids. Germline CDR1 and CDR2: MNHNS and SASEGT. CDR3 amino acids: CASSSIGQGSEKLFF. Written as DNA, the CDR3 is TGTGCCAGCAGTTCCATCGGACAGGGGAGTGAAAAACTGTTTTTT.

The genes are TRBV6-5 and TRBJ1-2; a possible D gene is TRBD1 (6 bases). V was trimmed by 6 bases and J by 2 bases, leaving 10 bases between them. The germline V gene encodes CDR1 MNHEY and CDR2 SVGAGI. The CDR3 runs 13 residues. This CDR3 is CASRPQGNYGYTF. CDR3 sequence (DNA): TGTGCCAGCAGACCGCAGGGGAACTATGGCTACACCTTC.

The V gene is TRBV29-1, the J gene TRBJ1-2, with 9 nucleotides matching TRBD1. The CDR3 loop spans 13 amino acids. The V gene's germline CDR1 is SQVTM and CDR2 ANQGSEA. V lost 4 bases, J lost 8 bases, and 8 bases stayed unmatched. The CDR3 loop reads CSVGDRGDSGYTF. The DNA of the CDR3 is TGCAGCGTTGGCGACAGGGGGGATTCAGGCTACACCTTC.

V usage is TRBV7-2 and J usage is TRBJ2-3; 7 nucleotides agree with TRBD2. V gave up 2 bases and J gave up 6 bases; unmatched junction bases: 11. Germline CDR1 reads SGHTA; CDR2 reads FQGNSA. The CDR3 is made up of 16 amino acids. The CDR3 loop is CASSLFGGGWGDTQYF. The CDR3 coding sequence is TGTGCCAGCAGCTTATTCGGCGGGGGTTGGGGGGATACGCAGTATTTT.

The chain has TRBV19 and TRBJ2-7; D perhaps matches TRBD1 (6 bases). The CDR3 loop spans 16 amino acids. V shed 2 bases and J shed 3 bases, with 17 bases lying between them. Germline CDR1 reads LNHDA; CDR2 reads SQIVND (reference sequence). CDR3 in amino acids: CASSISGQHPYYEQYF. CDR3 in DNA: TGTGCCAGTAGTATAAGTGGACAGCACCCTTACTACGAGCAGTACTTC.

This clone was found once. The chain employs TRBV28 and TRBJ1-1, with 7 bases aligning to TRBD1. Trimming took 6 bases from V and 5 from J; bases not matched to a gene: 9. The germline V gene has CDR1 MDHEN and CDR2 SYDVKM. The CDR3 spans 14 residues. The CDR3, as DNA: TGTGCCAGCAGCTCGAGGGGGCGCGGAACTGAAGCTTTCTTT. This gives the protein CASSSRGRGTEAFF.

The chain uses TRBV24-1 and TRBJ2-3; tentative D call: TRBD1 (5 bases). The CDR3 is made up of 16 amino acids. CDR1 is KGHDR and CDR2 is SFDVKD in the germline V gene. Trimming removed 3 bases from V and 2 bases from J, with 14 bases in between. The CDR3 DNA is TGTGCCACCAGTGATGGGGCGGACCGCCACACAGATACGCAGTATTTT. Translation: CATSDGADRHTDTQYF.

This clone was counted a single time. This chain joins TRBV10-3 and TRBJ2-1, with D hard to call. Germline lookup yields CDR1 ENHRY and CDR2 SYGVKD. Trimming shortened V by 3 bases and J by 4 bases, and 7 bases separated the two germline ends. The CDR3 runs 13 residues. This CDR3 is CAISEKQYNEQFF. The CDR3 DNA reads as TGTGCCATCAGTGAAAAACAATACAATGAGCAGTTCTTC.

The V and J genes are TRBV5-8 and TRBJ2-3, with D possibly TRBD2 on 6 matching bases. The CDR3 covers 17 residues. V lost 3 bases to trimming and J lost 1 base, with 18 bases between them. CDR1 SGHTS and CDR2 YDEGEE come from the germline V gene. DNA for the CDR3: TGTGCCAGCAGCTGGAGCGGAGGGGCCCGCGGCACAGATACGCAGTATTTT. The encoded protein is CASSWSGGARGTDTQYF.

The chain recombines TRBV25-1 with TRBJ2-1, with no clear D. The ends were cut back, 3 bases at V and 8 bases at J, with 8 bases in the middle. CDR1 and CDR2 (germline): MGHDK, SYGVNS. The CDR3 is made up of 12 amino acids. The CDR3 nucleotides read TGTGCCAGCAGTGACCATACAGATGAGCAGTTCTTC. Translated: CASSDHTDEQFF. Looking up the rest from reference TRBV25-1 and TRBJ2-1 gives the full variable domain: EADIYQTPRYLVIGTGKKITLECSQTMGHDKMYWYQQDPGMELHLIHYSYGVNSTEKGDLSSESTVSRIRTEHFPLTLESARPSHTSQYLCASSDHTDEQFFGPGTRLTVL.